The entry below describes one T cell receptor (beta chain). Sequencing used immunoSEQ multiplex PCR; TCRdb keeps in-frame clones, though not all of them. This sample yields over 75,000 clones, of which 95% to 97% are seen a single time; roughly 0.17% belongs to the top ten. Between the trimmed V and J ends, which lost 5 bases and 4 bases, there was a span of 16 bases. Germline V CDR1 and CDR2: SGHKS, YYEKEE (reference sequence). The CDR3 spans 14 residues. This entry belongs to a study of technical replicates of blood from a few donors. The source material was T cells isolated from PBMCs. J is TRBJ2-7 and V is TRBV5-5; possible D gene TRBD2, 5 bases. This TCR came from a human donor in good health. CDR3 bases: TGTGCCAGCAGGGGGAGCCCTAGAGTGTACGAGCAGTACTTC. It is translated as CASRGSPRVYEQYF.